Sequencing of this T cell receptor (beta chain) was carried out in a study of T cells in Graves' hyperthyroidism and ophthalmopathy. The V and J ends lost 7 bases and 0 bases respectively, with 13 bases between them. The CDR3 is made up of 13 amino acids. Germline V lookup: CDR1 DFQATT, CDR2 SNEGSKA (reference sequence). It was RNA transcripts that yielded the amplified TCR beta CDR3 regions. The HTBI primer set served for first-round RT-PCR of the TCR CDR3. One entry per CDR3 protein, called by TCRdb with MiXCR from the multiplex PCR reads. The repertoire has a few hundred thousand distinct CDR3 sequences, over 15% of them found once; the top ten carry approximately 57%. Ten or more counts support this clonotype.

This clonotype was obtained from a woman in her fifties or sixties with Graves' ophthalmopathy. The sequenced material came from blood. The gene calls are TRBV20-1 and TRBJ2-7; D is possibly TRBD1 or TRBD2 (5 bases each). The CDR3, as DNA: TGCAGTGGGCGTGGGACCAGCTCCTACGAGCAGTACTTC. As protein: CSGRGTSSYEQYF.